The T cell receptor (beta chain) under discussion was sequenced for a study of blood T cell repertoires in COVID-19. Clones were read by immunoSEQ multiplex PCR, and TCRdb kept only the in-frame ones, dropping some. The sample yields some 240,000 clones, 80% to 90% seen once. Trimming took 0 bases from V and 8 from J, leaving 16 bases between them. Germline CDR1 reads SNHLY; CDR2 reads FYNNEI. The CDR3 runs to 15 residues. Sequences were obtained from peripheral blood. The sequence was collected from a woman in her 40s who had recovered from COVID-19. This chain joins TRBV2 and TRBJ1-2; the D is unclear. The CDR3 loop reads CASSEALPGGAGYTF. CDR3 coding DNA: TGTGCCAGCAGTGAAGCCTTGCCCGGCGGCGCGGGCTACACCTTC.